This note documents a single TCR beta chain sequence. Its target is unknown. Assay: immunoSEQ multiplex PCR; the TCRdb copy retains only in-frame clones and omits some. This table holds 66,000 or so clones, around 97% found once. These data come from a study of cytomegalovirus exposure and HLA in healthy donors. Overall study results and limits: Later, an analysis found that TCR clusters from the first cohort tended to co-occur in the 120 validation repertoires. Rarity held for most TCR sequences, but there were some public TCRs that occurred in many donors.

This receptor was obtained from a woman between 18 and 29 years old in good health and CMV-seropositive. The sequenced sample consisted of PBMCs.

DNA of the CDR3: TGCGCCAGCAGCCCTAGTGGGGAGCTGTTTTTT. The encoded protein is CASSPSGELFF. The chain recombines TRBV4-1 with TRBJ2-2; D ambiguous. The length of the CDR3 is 11 residues. V shed 4 bases and J shed 8 bases, with 5 bases lying between them. CDR1 and CDR2 (germline): MGHRA, YSYEKL.